This entry lists 32 T cell receptor beta chains sequenced from one sample in a study of T-cell reconstitution after alpha-beta-depleted transplantation in children. As it was prepared, the TCRbeta library received unique molecular identifiers. Via MiXCR, TCRdb re-called the PCR reads, giving one row per CDR3 protein. Altogether hundreds of thousands of distinct CDR3 sequences are present, 9.5% to 15% being singletons, with the ten largest covering around 6%. This specimen consisted of PBMCs from the stem cell graft donor, obtained from the stem cell graft. These receptors came from a human donor who donated a stem cell graft to a child with combined immunodeficiency.

This clonotype was detected a few times. This chain joins TRBV10-2 and TRBJ2-7; TRBD2 matches at 10 bases. The trim removed 6 bases at V and 2 bases at J, leaving 4 bases unmatched. The CDR3 runs 14 residues. The germline V gene has CDR1 WSHSY and CDR2 SAAADI. CDR3 residues: CASRVAGGPYEQYF. The CDR3 nucleotides are TGCGCCAGCAGGGTAGCGGGGGGACCCTACGAGCAGTACTTC.

This clonotype showed up just a few times. The chain is built from TRBV5-1 and TRBJ2-1, with D tentatively TRBD1 or TRBD2 (5 bases each). The germline V gene encodes CDR1 SGHRS and CDR2 YFSETQ. The V end lost 4 bases, the J end lost 8 bases, and 16 bases lay between the germline ends. The CDR3 loop spans 14 amino acids. The CDR3, as DNA: TGCGCCAGCAGCCAGAATCCTGGGGACCATGAGCAGTTCTTC. This translates into CASSQNPGDHEQFF.

A few counts support this clonotype. The chain has TRBV29-1 and TRBJ2-3; D is perhaps TRBD1 or TRBD2 (5 bases each). Trimming removed 6 bases at V and 5 bases at J, with 18 bases between. The CDR3 consists of 14 residues. From germline, CDR1 is SQVTM and CDR2 ANQGSEA. CDR3 DNA sequence: TGCAGCGTGAGCTCGGTCGGGACGGGAGATACGCAGTATTTT. Its protein is CSVSSVGTGDTQYF.

This clonotype was observed a few times. The rearrangement uses TRBV7-2 and TRBJ2-7, with D tentatively TRBD2 (6 bases). The V end was cut by 5 bases, the J end by 3 bases, with 11 bases between. CDR3 length: 13 residues. Germline CDR1 and CDR2: SGHTA and FQGNSA. The CDR3 reads CASSPRDFYEQYF. CDR3 nucleotide sequence: TGTGCCAGCAGCCCACGGGACTTCTACGAGCAGTACTTC. The full variable domain, completed using reference TRBV7-2 and TRBJ2-7, is GAGVSQSPSNKVTEKGKDVELRCDPISGHTALYWYRQSLGQGLEFLIYFQGNSAPDKSGLPSDRFSAERTGGSVSTLTIQRTQQEDSAVYLCASSPRDFYEQYFGPGTRLTVT.

The chain uses TRBV20-1 and TRBJ2-1, with 16 positions matching TRBD2. V was pared by 3 bases and J by 4 bases, with 6 bases of the junction left unmatched. Germline lookup yields CDR1 DFQATT and CDR2 SNEGSKA (reference sequence). This CDR3 contains 17 residues. Here the CDR3 reads CSASPGTSGRAYNEQFF. The CDR3 region has the DNA TGCAGTGCTAGCCCCGGGACTAGCGGGAGGGCGTACAATGAGCAGTTCTTC.

The CDR3 nucleotides read TGTGCCAGCAGTTACATTTCGGGACAGGGAGGAGAGTACTTC. Its translation is CASSYISGQGGEYF. The gene calls are TRBV6-5 and TRBJ2-7; TRBD1 matches at 9 bases. The length of the CDR3 is 14 residues. Germline-derived CDR1 and CDR2 are MNHEY and SVGAGI. Trimming took 2 bases from V and 11 from J; bases not matched to a gene: 10.

Many counts were recorded for this clonotype. The gene calls are TRBV12-3 or TRBV12-4 and TRBJ2-2; D is undetermined. The CDR3 contains 13 residues. Trimming took off 5 bases at V and 3 bases at J, with 7 bases between the two ends. The CDR3 loop reads CASSRTHTGELFF. The CDR3 nucleotides read TGTGCCAGCAGTCGGACGCACACCGGGGAGCTGTTTTTT.

This clonotype showed up many times. The V gene is TRBV12-3 or TRBV12-4, the J gene TRBJ2-7; 10 positions match TRBD1. CDR3 length: 16 residues. Germline trimming cut 6 bases from V and 0 bases from J; bases unmatched to any gene: 8. The chain's CDR3 is CASRGGTGEHSYEQYF. For the CDR3, the DNA is TGTGCCAGCAGGGGGGGGACAGGGGAACACTCCTACGAGCAGTACTTC.

This clonotype appeared a few times. The J gene is TRBJ1-4, the V gene TRBV5-1; weak D call: TRBD1 (6 bases). V lost 4 bases and J 4 bases, leaving 11 bases between the germline ends. Germline V gene data show CDR1 as SGHRS and CDR2 as YFSETQ. The CDR3 totals 14 residues. The CDR3 loop is CASSQGKLNEKLFF. In nucleotides, the CDR3 is TGCGCCAGCAGCCAGGGGAAACTTAATGAAAAACTGTTTTTT.

The table lists this clonotype with a few counts. The chain is built from TRBV20-1 and TRBJ2-5, with D possibly matching TRBD2 (6 bases). CDR1 is DFQATT, CDR2 SNEGSKA, per germline (reference sequence). The CDR3 contains 14 residues. The V and J ends lost 1 base and 3 bases respectively, with 12 bases between them. This CDR3 is CSARADGGEETQYF. For the CDR3, the DNA is TGCAGTGCTAGAGCCGACGGGGGAGAAGAGACCCAGTACTTC.

This clonotype was detected only a few times. The chain employs TRBV2 and TRBJ2-5, with unresolved D. The CDR3 length is 15 residues. The V end was cut by 2 bases, the J end by 1 base, with 11 bases between. Germline loops: CDR1 SNHLY, CDR2 FYNNEI. The CDR3 coding sequence is TGTGCCAGCAGTGAATTTTGGAACCCCCAAGAGACCCAGTACTTC. It specifies CASSEFWNPQETQYF.

The genes are TRBV11-3 and TRBJ2-1; 8 nucleotides agree with TRBD1. V lost 4 bases and J lost 5; bases outside the gene matches: 4. This CDR3 contains 14 residues. Germline V gene lookup returns CDR1 SGHNT and CDR2 YENEEA. The CDR3 here is CASSYGQGDNEQFF. The CDR3 nucleotides are TGTGCCAGCAGCTATGGACAGGGAGACAATGAGCAGTTCTTC.

In this sample, this clonotype turned up a few times. The J gene is TRBJ1-1, the V gene TRBV12-3 or TRBV12-4, with 7 bases aligning to TRBD1. The CDR3 loop spans 16 amino acids. The V gene end was trimmed by 6 bases and the J gene end by 3 bases; junction bases not matched to a gene: 13. CDR3 coding DNA: TGTGCCAGCAGATCCTCTCCCCCGCAGGGGGACACTGAAGCTTTCTTT. It translates to CASRSSPPQGDTEAFF.

This clonotype was counted many times. V usage is TRBV6-5 and J usage is TRBJ2-2; weak D call: TRBD1 (6 bases). V gave up 6 bases and J gave up 4 bases, with 15 bases separating them. The germline gives CDR1 MNHEY, CDR2 SVGAGI. CDR3 size: 15 residues. The CDR3 DNA follows: TGTGCCAGCAGCCTGACAGGTTTTCTCACCGGGGAGCTGTTTTTT. Translation gives CASSLTGFLTGELFF.

The CDR3 DNA reads as TGCGCCAGCAGCCCGGGGACTATCGGGTTCGAGCAGTACTTC. Amino acids: CASSPGTIGFEQYF. The chain uses TRBV5-1 and TRBJ2-7; 7 bases fit TRBD2. Germline CDR1 reads SGHRS; CDR2 reads YFSETQ. The ends lost 4 bases at V and 6 bases at J; junction bases unmatched: 10. CDR3 size: 14 residues.

This clonotype was recorded a few times. V is TRBV30 and J is TRBJ2-5; 10 bases agree with TRBD2. Trimming took 5 bases from V and 5 from J; bases not matched to a gene: 2. The CDR3 runs 12 residues. Germline V gene lookup returns CDR1 GTSNPN and CDR2 SVGIG (reference sequence). The chain's CDR3 is CAWGTSAETQYF. DNA for the CDR3: TGTGCCTGGGGGACTAGCGCGGAGACCCAGTACTTC.

This clonotype has only a few counts. The rearrangement uses TRBV12-3 or TRBV12-4 and TRBJ2-7, with D unresolved. This CDR3 spans 14 amino acids. V was cut by 7 bases and J by 0 bases, with 13 bases left in between. CDR3 sequence (DNA): TGTGCCAGCACCTTGGGCTCGAACTCCTACGAGCAGTACTTC. It translates to CASTLGSNSYEQYF.

The sample holds many counts of this clonotype. The chain combines TRBV4-2 with TRBJ2-3; 7 nucleotides line up with TRBD2. The CDR3 totals 15 residues. Germline CDR1 and CDR2: LGHNA and YNFKEQ. V was clipped by 8 bases and J by 0 bases; unmatched bases: 8. CDR3 DNA: TGTGCCAGCGGGTGGCTAGCGGACAGCACAGATACGCAGTATTTT. This translates into CASGWLADSTDTQYF.

This rearrangement joins TRBV30 to TRBJ1-4; unclear D gene. V was pared by 3 bases and J by 9 bases, with 20 bases between. CDR1 is GTSNPN, CDR2 SVGIG, per germline (reference sequence). The CDR3 covers 15 residues. The chain's CDR3 is CAWRGMGLGFKKLFF. CDR3 bases: TGTGCCTGGAGAGGCATGGGGTTAGGGTTTAAAAAACTGTTTTTT.

The chain combines TRBV30 with TRBJ2-7; the match to TRBD1 covers 9 bases. The J segment lost 0 bases and the V segment lost 4 bases, leaving 4 bases of the junction unmatched. This CDR3 region has 14 residues. CDR1 and CDR2 from the germline V gene are GTSNPN and SVGIG (reference sequence). CDR3 loop: CAWTPDRGSYEQYF. The CDR3 nucleotides are TGTGCCTGGACTCCGGACAGGGGCTCCTACGAGCAGTACTTC.

The chain combines TRBV9 with TRBJ2-3; D gene uncertain. Germline V CDR1 and CDR2: SGDLS, YYNGEE. The CDR3 has 13 amino acids. V lost 0 bases and J lost 6, with 8 bases in between. The CDR3 loop reads CASSVARFDTQYF. CDR3 coding DNA: TGTGCCAGCAGCGTAGCTAGATTCGATACGCAGTATTTT.

This clonotype was picked up a small number of times. This chain uses TRBV7-8 with TRBJ2-1; tentative D call: TRBD1 (5 bases). CDR3 size: 16 residues. Germline CDR1 reads SGHVS; CDR2 reads FQNEAQ. Deletions cut 5 bases from V and 5 bases from J, with 19 bases between. The CDR3 bases are TGTGCCAGCAGCCCTTCTCGACTCCACAGGAACAATGAGCAGTTCTTC. This codes for CASSPSRLHRNNEQFF.

V and J are TRBV6-5 and TRBJ2-7; 9 bases match TRBD1. CDR3 length equals 14 residues. After removal of 2 bases from V and 5 bases from J, the junction contained 4 bases not matched to a gene. Germline-derived CDR1 and CDR2 are MNHEY and SVGAGI. CDR3 amino acids: CASSYPGTGNEQYF. The CDR3 nucleotides read TGTGCCAGCAGTTACCCCGGGACAGGGAACGAGCAGTACTTC.

CDR3 sequence (DNA): TGTGCCACCAGTGCCGGGCTGGGTGGCAATGAGCAGTTCTTC. Encoded protein: CATSAGLGGNEQFF. V is TRBV24-1 and J is TRBJ2-1; D ambiguous. V gave up 5 bases and J gave up 6 bases, with 13 bases separating them. CDR1 KGHDR and CDR2 SFDVKD come from the germline V gene. The CDR3 runs 14 residues.

The table lists this clonotype with a few counts. The V call is TRBV4-3, the J call TRBJ2-7; maybe TRBD2 (6 bases). Germline values: CDR1 LGHNA, CDR2 YSLEER. The CDR3 is made up of 16 amino acids. With 0 bases removed from V and 0 bases from J, the gap between germline ends came to 12 bases. DNA of the CDR3: TGCGCCAGCAGCCAAGATTTTGGGACTGGCTCCTACGAGCAGTACTTC. This gives the protein CASSQDFGTGSYEQYF.

At least ten counts were recorded for this clonotype. The V gene is TRBV12-3 or TRBV12-4, the J gene TRBJ2-1; D is unresolved. Between the trimmed V and J ends, which lost 1 base and 2 bases, there was a span of 9 bases. This CDR3 spans 15 amino acids. In DNA, the CDR3 is TGTGCCAGCAGTTTAGGGTTCGGAGCCTACAATGAGCAGTTCTTC. It yields the protein CASSLGFGAYNEQFF.

This clonotype was seen more than once but under ten times. The chain combines TRBV11-2 with TRBJ2-5; D not resolved. V was trimmed by 1 base and J by 3 bases, leaving 9 bases between them. CDR1 and CDR2 (germline): SGHAT, FQNNGV. CDR3 length: 14 amino acids. The CDR3 is CASSLGLGKETQYF. DNA of the CDR3: TGTGCCAGCAGCTTAGGACTGGGGAAAGAGACCCAGTACTTC. The whole variable domain, filled in from reference TRBV11-2 and TRBJ2-5, reads EAGVAQSPRYKIIEKRQSVAFWCNPISGHATLYWYQQILGQGPKLLIQFQNNGVVDDSQLPKDRFSAERLKGVDSTLKIQPAKLEDSAVYLCASSLGLGKETQYFGPGTRLLVL.

V and J are TRBV12-3 or TRBV12-4 and TRBJ2-1, with unresolved D. With 1 base removed from V and 5 bases from J, the gap between germline ends came to 15 bases. This CDR3 has 16 residues. CDR3 coding DNA: TGTGCCAGCAGTTTAGGGAGTCCCCCTAAAGACAATGAGCAGTTCTTC. Translated, it gives CASSLGSPPKDNEQFF.

The sample holds a few counts of this clonotype. This chain uses TRBV19 with TRBJ1-2; TRBD1 matches 7 bases. J lost 0 bases, V lost 9 bases, and 4 bases had no gene match. Germline CDR1 is LNHDA and CDR2 is SQIVND (reference sequence). This CDR3 is 13 amino acids long. The CDR3 DNA reads as TGTGCCAGAACCGGGACAGCTAACTATGGCTACACCTTC. Translating it yields CARTGTANYGYTF.

This chain connects TRBV7-8 to TRBJ2-3; no clear D gene. Trimming stripped 5 bases from V and 7 bases from J, with 22 bases between. CDR1 and CDR2 from the germline V gene are SGHVS and FQNEAQ. The CDR3 extends over 16 amino acids. CDR3 sequence: CASSRRPGRSTHTQYF. The CDR3 coding sequence is TGTGCCAGCAGCCGCCGGCCCGGGCGGTCGACACATACGCAGTATTTT.

The chain recombines TRBV10-3 with TRBJ2-5; 8 bases match TRBD1. There are 14 residues in the CDR3. In germline, CDR1 is ENHRY, CDR2 SYGVKD. Trimming at V came to 5 bases and at J to 7 bases, leaving 9 bases not matched to a gene. Here the CDR3 DNA reads TGTGCCATCAGTCCCGGGACAGGCCATGGGACCCAGTACTTC. This encodes CAISPGTGHGTQYF.

This clonotype was picked up many times. The chain has TRBV20-1 and TRBJ2-1; a weak D match, TRBD2 (5 bases). Germline CDR1 and CDR2: DFQATT and SNEGSKA (reference sequence). This CDR3 region has 15 residues. The ends were cut back, 6 bases at V and 0 bases at J, with 15 bases in the middle. This chain's CDR3 is CSAYRTGSSYNEQFF. Written as DNA, the CDR3 is TGCAGTGCCTATCGGACGGGGAGCTCCTACAATGAGCAGTTCTTC.